This T cell receptor beta chain derives from a study of cytomegalovirus exposure and HLA in healthy donors. Findings of the study overall: In an earlier analysis, most TCR beta V segments were productive about 87% or about 30% of the time. When analyzed later, a missense DCLRE1C variant was found to be linked to TCR beta V- and J-gene trimming.

Of note for this clone: Its target is unknown.

The CDR3 has 14 residues. The germline gives CDR1 SEHNR, CDR2 FQNEAQ (reference sequence). V was pared by 3 bases and J by 3 bases, with 4 bases of the junction left unmatched. 13 Jbeta primers and 60 Vbeta primers were used for the PCR. The method was immunoSEQ multiplex PCR; TCRdb's version includes in-frame clones alone and lacks a portion of them. The table records 100,000 to 150,000 clones, around 77% of them present only once. The sequenced sample was PBMCs. The chain carries TRBV7-9 and TRBJ2-7; TRBD1 agrees at 8 bases. The receptor was isolated from a human donor in good health. The CDR3 loop is CASSLSGGFYEQYF. CDR3 sequence (DNA): TGTGCCAGCAGCTTGTCAGGGGGCTTCTACGAGCAGTACTTC. Drawing the rest from reference TRBV7-9 and TRBJ2-7, the complete variable domain is DTGVSQNPRHKITKRGQNVTFRCDPISEHNRLYWYRQTLGQGPEFLTYFQNEAQLEKSRLLSDRFSAERPKGSFSTLEIQRTEQGDSAMYLCASSLSGGFYEQYFGPGTRLTVT.